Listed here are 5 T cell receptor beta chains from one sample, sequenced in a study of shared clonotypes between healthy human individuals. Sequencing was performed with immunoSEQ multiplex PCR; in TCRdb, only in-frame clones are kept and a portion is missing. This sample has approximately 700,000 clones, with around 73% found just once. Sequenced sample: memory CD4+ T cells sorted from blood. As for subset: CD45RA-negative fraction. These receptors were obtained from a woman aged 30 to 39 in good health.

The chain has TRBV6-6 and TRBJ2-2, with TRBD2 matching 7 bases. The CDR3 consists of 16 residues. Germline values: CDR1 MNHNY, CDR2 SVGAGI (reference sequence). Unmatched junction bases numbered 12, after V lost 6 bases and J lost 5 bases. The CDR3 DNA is TGTGCCAGCAGCCCGGGAGGCGGGAGTCCAACCGGGGAGCTGTTTTTT. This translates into CASSPGGGSPTGELFF.

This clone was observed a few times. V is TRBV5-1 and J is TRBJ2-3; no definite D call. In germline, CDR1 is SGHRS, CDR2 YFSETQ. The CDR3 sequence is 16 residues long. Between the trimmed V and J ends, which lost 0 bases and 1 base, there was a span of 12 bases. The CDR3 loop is CASSLAVLWGTDTQYF. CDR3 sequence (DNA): TGCGCCAGCAGCTTGGCCGTCCTATGGGGCACAGATACGCAGTATTTT.

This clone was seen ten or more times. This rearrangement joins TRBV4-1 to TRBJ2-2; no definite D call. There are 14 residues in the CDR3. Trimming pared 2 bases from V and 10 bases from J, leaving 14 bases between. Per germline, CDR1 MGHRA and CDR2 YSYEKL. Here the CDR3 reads CASSQSPAILELFF. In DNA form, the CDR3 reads TGCGCCAGCAGCCAATCCCCAGCGATTTTGGAGCTGTTTTTT.

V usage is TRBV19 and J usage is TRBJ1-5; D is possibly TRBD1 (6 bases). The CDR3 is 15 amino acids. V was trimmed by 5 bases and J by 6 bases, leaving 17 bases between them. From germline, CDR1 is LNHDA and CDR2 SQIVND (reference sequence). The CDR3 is CASSFTGEGGQPQHF. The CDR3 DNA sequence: TGTGCCAGTAGTTTTACGGGGGAAGGGGGTCAGCCCCAGCATTTT.

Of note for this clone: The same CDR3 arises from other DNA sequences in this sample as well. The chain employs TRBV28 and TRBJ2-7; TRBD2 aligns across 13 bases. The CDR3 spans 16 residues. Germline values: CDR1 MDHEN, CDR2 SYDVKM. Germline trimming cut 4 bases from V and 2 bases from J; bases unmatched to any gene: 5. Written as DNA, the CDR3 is TGTGCCAGCAGTTCCTGGACTAGCGGGAGCCCCTACGAGCAGTACTTC. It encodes CASSSWTSGSPYEQYF.